This TCR beta chain stems from a study of high-grade serous ovarian cancer treatment subgroups. Overall study: Samples averaged approximately 15,000 reads and several thousand unique TCR beta rearrangements. Study-level results: Clonal relatedness tracked neoantigen level, and by trend copy number and mutation load. Only CDR3 was analyzed; CDR1 and CDR2 were not. Tumors within one patient showed repertoire similarity of 0.11 to 0.79.

Tumor samples were obtained before definitive surgery or chemotherapy. This clone was counted a single time. What it recognizes is unknown. CDR1 and CDR2 from the germline V gene are KGHSH and LQKENI. The CDR3 length is 12 residues. V was cut by 2 bases and J by 6 bases, with 7 bases left in between. Assay used: immunoSEQ multiplex PCR; TCRdb lists only in-frame clones, some missing. The data hold around 8,000 clones, with about three quarters observed a single time. This sequence was found in a human donor with high-grade serous ovarian cancer. The V call is TRBV18, the J call TRBJ1-2, with D hard to call. Sequenced sample: tumor tissue. The DNA of the CDR3 is TGTGCCAGCTCACCAATGGAGGATGGCTACACCTTC. It codes for CASSPMEDGYTF.